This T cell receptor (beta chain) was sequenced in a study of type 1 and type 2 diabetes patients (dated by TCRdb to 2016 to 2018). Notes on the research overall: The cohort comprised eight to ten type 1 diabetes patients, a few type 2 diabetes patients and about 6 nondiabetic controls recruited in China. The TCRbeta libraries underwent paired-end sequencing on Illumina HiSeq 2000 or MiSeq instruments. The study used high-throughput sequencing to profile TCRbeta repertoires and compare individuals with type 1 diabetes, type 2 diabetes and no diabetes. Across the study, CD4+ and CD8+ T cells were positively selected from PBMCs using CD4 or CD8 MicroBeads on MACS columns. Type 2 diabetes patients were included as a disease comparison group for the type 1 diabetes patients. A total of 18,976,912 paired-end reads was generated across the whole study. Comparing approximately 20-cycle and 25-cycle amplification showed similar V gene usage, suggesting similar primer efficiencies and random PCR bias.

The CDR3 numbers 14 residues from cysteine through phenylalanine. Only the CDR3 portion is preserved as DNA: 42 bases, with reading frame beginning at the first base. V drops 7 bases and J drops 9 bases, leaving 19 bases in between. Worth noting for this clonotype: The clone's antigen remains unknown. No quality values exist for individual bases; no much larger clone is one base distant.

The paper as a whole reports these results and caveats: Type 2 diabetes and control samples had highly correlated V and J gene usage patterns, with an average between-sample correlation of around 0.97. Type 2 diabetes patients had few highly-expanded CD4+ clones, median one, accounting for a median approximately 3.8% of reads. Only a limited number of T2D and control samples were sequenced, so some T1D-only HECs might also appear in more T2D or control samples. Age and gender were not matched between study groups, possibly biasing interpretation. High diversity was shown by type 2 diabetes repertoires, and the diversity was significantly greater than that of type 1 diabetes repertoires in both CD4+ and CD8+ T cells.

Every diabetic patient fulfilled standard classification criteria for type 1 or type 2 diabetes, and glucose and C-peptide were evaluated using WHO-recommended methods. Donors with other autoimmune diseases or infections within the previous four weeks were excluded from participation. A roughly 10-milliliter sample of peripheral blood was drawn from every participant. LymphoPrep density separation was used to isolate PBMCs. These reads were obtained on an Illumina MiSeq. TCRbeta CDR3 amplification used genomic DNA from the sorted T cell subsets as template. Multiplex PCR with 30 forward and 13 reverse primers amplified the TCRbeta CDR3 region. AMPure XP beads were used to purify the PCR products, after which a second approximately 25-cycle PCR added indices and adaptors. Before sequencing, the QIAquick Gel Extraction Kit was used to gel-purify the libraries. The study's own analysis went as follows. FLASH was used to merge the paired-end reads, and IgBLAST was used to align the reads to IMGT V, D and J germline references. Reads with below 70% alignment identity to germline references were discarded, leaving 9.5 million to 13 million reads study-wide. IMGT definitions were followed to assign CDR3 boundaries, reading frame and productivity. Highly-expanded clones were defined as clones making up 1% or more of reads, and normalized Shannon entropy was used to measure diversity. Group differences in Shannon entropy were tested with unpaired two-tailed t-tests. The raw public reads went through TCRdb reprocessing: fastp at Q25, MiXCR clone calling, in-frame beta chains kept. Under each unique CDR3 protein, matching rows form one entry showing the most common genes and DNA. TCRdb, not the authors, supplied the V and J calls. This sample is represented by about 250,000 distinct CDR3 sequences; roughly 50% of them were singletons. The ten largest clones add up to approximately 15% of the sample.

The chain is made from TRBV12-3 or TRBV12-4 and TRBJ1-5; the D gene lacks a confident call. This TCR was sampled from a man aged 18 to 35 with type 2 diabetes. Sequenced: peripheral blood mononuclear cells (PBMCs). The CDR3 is CASTEDSTERPQHF. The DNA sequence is TGTGCCAGCACGGAAGACTCAACTGAACGGCCCCAGCATTTT.